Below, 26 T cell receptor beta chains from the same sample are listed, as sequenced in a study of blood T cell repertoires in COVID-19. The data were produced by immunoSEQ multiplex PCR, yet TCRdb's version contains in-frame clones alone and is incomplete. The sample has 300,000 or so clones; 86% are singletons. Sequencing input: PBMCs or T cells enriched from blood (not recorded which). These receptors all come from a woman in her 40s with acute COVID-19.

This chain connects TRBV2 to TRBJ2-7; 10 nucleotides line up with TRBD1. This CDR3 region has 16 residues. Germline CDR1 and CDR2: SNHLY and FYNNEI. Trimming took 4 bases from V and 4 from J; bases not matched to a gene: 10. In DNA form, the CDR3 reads TGTGCCAGCAGTGGTGCGCCGGGACAGGGGCGATACGAGCAGTACTTC. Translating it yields CASSGAPGQGRYEQYF.

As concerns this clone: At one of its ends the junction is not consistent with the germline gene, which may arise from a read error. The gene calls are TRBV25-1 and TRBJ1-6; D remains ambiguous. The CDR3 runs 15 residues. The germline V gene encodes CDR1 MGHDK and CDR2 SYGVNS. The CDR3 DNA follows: TGTGCCAGCAGTGGAGGGTTGGGGTATAGTTCACCCCTCCACTTT. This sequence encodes CASSGGLGYSSPLHF.

CDR3: CARSSLLAGGNNEQFF. In DNA form, the CDR3 reads TGTGCCAGAAGCTCGTTACTAGCGGGGGGCAACAATGAGCAGTTCTTC. This chain joins TRBV5-3 and TRBJ2-1, with 12 bases fitting TRBD2. TRBV5-3 is reported as an ORF; its role is uncertain. This CDR3 region has 16 residues. V dropped 3 bases and J dropped 5; count of bases not matched to a gene: 6.

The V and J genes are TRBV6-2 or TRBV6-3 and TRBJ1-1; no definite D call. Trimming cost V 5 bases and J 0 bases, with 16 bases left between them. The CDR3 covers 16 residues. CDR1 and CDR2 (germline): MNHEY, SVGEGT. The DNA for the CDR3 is TGTGCCAGCAGTCCCCTTCCTGTAAACTTGAACACTGAAGCTTTCTTT. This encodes CASSPLPVNLNTEAFF.

The CDR3 sequence: CSVERQGNTEAFF. The CDR3 DNA sequence: TGCAGCGTTGAAAGGCAGGGGAACACTGAAGCTTTCTTT. V and J are TRBV29-1 and TRBJ1-1, with a weak D call TRBD1 (5 bases). The germline V gene has CDR1 SQVTM and CDR2 ANQGSEA. The CDR3 is made up of 13 amino acids. Trimming removed 2 bases at V and 1 base at J, with 8 bases between. Drawing the rest from reference TRBV29-1 and TRBJ1-1, the complete variable domain is SAVISQKPSRDICQRGTSLTIQCQVDSQVTMMFWYRQQPGQSLTLIATANQGSEATYESGFVIDKFPISRPNLTFSTLTVSNMSPEDSSIYLCSVERQGNTEAFFGQGTRLTVV.

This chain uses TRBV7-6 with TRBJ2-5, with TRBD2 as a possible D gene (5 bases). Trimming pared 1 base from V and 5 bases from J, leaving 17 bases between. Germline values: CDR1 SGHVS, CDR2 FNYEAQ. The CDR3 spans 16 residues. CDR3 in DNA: TGTGCCAGCAGCTTAGGGACGCTAAGCGGTTGGGAGACCCAGTACTTC. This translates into CASSLGTLSGWETQYF. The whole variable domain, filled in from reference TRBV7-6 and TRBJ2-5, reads GAGVSQSPRYKVTKRGQDVALRCDPISGHVSLYWYRQALGQGPEFLTYFNYEAQQDKSGLPNDRFSAERPEGSISTLTIQRTEQRDSAMYRCASSLGTLSGWETQYFGPGTRLLVL.

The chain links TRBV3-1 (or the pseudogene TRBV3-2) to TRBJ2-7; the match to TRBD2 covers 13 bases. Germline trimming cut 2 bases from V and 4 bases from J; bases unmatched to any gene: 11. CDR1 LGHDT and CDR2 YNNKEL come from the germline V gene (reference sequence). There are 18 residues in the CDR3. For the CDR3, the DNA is TGTGCCAGCAGCCAAATGCTGCCGGGACTAGCGGGGAGGTACGAGCAGTACTTC. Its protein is CASSQMLPGLAGRYEQYF.

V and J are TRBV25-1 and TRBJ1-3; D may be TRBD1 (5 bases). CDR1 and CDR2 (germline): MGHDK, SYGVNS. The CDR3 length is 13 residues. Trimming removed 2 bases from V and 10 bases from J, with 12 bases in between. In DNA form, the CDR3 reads TGTGCCAGCAGTGAAGGGGGGACTCGGACCATATATTTT. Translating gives CASSEGGTRTIYF.

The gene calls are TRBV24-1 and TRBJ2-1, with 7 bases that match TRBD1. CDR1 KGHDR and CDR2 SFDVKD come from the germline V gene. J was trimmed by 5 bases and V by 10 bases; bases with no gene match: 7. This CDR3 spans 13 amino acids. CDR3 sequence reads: CATNRGTDNEQFF. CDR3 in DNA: TGTGCCACAAACAGGGGTACCGACAATGAGCAGTTCTTC.

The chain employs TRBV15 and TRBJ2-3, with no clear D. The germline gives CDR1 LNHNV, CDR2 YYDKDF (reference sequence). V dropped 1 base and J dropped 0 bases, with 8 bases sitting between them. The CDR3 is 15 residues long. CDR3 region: CATSRGAGSTDTQYF. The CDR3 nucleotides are TGTGCCACCAGCAGAGGGGCAGGTAGCACAGATACGCAGTATTTT.

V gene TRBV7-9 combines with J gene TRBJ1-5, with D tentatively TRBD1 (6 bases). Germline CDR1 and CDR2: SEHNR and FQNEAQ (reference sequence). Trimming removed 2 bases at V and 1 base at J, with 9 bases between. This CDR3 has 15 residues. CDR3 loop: CASSLKGGSNQPQHF. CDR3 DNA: TGTGCCAGCAGCTTAAAGGGGGGGAGCAATCAGCCCCAGCATTTT.

The CDR3 sequence: CASSPLGRTGGDTEAFF. For the CDR3, the DNA is TGTGCCAGCAGCCCCCTAGGGAGGACAGGGGGGGACACTGAAGCTTTCTTT. J is TRBJ1-1 and V is TRBV7-3, with TRBD1 identical over 10 bases. V lost 5 bases to trimming and J lost 3 bases; unmatched junction nucleotides: 12. The CDR3 is 17 residues long. In germline, CDR1 is SGHTA, CDR2 FQGTGA.

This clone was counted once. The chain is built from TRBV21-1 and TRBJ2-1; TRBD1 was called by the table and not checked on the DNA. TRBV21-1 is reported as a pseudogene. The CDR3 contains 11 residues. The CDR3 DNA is TGTGCCAGCAGCAACGGGACAGGGGGGTTCTTC. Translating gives CASSNGTGGFF.

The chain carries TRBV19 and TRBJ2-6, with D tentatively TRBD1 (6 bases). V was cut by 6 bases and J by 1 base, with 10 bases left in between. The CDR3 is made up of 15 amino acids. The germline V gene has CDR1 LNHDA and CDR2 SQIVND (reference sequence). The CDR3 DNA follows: TGTGCCAGTAGCGCTCAGGGGTCTGGGGCCAACGTCCTGACTTTC. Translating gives CASSAQGSGANVLTF.

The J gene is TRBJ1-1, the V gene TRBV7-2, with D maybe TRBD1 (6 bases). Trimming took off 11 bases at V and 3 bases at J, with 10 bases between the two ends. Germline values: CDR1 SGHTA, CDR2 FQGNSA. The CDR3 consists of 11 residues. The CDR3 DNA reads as TGTGCCGAAGGGGGATACACTGAAGCTTTCTTT. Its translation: CAEGGYTEAFF.

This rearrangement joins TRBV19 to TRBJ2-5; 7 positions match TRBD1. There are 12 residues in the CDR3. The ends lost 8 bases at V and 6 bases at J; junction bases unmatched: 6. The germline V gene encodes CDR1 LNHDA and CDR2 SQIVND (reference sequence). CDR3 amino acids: CASEDRRQTQYF. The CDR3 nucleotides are TGTGCCAGTGAGGACAGGCGGCAGACCCAGTACTTC. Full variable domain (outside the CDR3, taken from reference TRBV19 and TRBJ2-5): DGGITQSPKYLFRKEGQNVTLSCEQNLNHDAMYWYRQDPGQGLRLIYYSQIVNDFQKGDIAEGYSVSREKKESFPLTVTSAQKNPTAFYLCASEDRRQTQYFGPGTRLLVL.

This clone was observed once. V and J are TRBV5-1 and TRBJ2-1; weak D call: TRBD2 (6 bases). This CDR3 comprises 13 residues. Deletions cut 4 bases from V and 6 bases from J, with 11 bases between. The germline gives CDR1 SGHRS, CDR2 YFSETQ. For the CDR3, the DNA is TGCGCCAGCAGCATGGGACTCCTCAATGAGCAGTTCTTC. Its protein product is CASSMGLLNEQFF.

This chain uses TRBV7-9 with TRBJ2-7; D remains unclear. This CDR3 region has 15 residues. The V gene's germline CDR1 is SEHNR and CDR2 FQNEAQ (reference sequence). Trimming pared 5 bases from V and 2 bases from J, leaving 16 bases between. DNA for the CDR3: TGTGCCAGCAGCCCTCCCTCCGCACAAACCTACGAGCAGTACTTC. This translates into CASSPPSAQTYEQYF.

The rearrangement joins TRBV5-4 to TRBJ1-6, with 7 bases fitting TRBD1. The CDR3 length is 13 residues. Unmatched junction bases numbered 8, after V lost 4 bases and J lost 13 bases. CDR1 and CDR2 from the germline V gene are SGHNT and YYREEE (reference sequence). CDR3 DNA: TGTGCCAGCAGCACCTTACAGGGGCATCCCCTCCACTTT. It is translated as CASSTLQGHPLHF.

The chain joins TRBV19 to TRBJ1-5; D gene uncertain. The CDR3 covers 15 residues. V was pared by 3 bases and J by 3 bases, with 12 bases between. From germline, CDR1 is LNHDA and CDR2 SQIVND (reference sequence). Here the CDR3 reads CASSIGKRVNQPQHF. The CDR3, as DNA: TGTGCCAGTAGTATTGGTAAACGGGTCAATCAGCCCCAGCATTTT.

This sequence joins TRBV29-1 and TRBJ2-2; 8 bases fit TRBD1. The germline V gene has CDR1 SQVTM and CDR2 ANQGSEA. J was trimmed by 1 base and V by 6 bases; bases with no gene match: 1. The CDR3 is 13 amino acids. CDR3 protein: CSVDRENTGELFF. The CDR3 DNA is TGCAGCGTGGACAGGGAGAACACCGGGGAGCTGTTTTTT.

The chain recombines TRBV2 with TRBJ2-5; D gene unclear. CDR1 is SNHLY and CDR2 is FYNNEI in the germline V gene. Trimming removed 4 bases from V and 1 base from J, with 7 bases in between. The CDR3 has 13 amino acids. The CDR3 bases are TGTGCCAGCAGTGCCCAGCGCCAAGAGACCCAGTACTTC. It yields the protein CASSAQRQETQYF.

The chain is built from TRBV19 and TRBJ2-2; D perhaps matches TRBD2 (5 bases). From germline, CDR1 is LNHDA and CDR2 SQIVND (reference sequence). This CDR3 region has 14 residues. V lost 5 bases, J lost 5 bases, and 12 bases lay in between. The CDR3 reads CASSPEGGTGELFF. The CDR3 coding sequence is TGTGCCAGTAGTCCCGAGGGTGGGACCGGGGAGCTGTTTTTT.

The CDR3 coding sequence is TGTGCCAGTAGTCGGGACAGGGGGGATCAGCCCCAGCATTTT. Amino acid sequence: CASSRDRGDQPQHF. V and J are TRBV19 and TRBJ1-5; 11 nucleotides agree with TRBD1. V shed 5 bases and J 5 bases; nucleotides not matched to a gene: 2. This CDR3 has 14 residues. Germline V gene lookup returns CDR1 LNHDA and CDR2 SQIVND (reference sequence). Combining the CDR3 with reference TRBV19 and TRBJ1-5 gives the whole variable domain DGGITQSPKYLFRKEGQNVTLSCEQNLNHDAMYWYRQDPGQGLRLIYYSQIVNDFQKGDIAEGYSVSREKKESFPLTVTSAQKNPTAFYLCASSRDRGDQPQHFGDGTRLSIL.

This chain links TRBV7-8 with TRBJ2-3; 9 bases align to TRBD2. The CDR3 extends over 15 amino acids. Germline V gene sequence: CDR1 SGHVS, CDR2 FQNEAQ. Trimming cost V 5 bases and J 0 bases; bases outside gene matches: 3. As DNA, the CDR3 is TGTGCCAGCAGCCCTAGCGGGGACAGCACAGATACGCAGTATTTT. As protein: CASSPSGDSTDTQYF.

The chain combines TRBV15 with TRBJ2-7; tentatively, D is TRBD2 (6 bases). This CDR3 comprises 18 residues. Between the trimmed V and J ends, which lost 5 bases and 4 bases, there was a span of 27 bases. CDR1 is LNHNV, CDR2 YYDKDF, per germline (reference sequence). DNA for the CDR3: TGTGCCACCAGCGGAAATCTTGAAACCGGGACTGGTTGGTACGAGCAGTACTTC. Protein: CATSGNLETGTGWYEQYF.